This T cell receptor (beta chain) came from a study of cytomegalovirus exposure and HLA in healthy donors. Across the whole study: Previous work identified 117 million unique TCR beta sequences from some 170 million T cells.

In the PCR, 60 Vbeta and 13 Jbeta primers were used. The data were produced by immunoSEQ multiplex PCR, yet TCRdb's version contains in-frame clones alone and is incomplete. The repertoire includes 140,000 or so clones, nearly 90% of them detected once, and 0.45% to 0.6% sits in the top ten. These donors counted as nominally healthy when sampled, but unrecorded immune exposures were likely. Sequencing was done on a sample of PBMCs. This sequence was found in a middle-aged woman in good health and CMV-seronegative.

CDR3 in DNA: TGTGCCAGCCGGGGAAGATTCCCCTACGAGCAGTACTTC. This sequence encodes CASRGRFPYEQYF. This chain uses TRBV2 with TRBJ2-7; TRBD2 is a possible D gene (5 bases). The germline V gene encodes CDR1 SNHLY and CDR2 FYNNEI. The CDR3 has 13 residues. The germline V and J ends were trimmed by 8 bases and 2 bases, with 13 bases remaining between them. Together with reference TRBV2 and TRBJ2-7, the CDR3 gives the full variable domain: EPEVTQTPSHQVTQMGQEVILRCVPISNHLYFYWYRQILGQKVEFLVSFYNNEISEKSEIFDDQFSVERPDGSNFTLKIRSTKLEDSAMYFCASRGRFPYEQYFGPGTRLTVT.